One sample yielded the 10 T cell receptor beta chains listed below, sequenced in a study of blood T cell repertoires in COVID-19. The assay was immunoSEQ multiplex PCR, and TCRdb's table has in-frame clones only and misses some. Of 170,000 or so clones listed, 88% are singletons. Sequenced material: PBMCs or T cells enriched from blood (not recorded which). The source is a woman in her late teens or twenties who had recovered from COVID-19.

The chain links TRBV20-1 to TRBJ1-5; maybe TRBD1 (6 bases). The length of the CDR3 is 11 residues. V gave up 7 bases and J gave up 11 bases, with 15 bases separating them. Germline values: CDR1 DFQATT, CDR2 SNEGSKA (reference sequence). The CDR3 DNA reads as TGCAGTGTTTTGGGGGCGGAGTCCCAGCATTTT. Translated: CSVLGAESQHF.

CDR3 DNA: TGCAGTGCTAGTCCCGGACAGGAAAATTCACCCCTCCACTTT. This sequence encodes CSASPGQENSPLHF. The gene calls are TRBV20-1 and TRBJ1-6; 7 bases agree with TRBD1. The junction had 6 bases not matched to a gene; V was cut back by 3 bases and J by 7 bases. This CDR3 is built from 14 residues. CDR1 is DFQATT and CDR2 is SNEGSKA in the germline V gene (reference sequence).

This chain links TRBV4-3 with TRBJ2-5; 9 bases fit TRBD2. This CDR3 spans 16 amino acids. The germline gives CDR1 LGHNA, CDR2 YSLEER. V was pared by 1 base and J by 1 base, with 4 bases of the junction left unmatched. The CDR3 region is CASSQGQAGGQETQYF. DNA of the CDR3: TGCGCCAGCAGCCAAGGTCAAGCGGGGGGCCAAGAGACCCAGTACTTC.

The chain joins TRBV28 to TRBJ1-2; no definite D call. There are 17 residues in the CDR3. Germline V CDR1 and CDR2: MDHEN, SYDVKM. The germline V and J ends were trimmed by 4 bases and 4 bases, with 22 bases remaining between them. CDR3 region: CASSSTGIHPPTYGYTF. Written as DNA, the CDR3 is TGTGCCAGCAGTTCGACGGGGATCCACCCACCAACCTATGGCTACACCTTC.

The V call is TRBV7-2, the J call TRBJ1-5; D gene unclear. V dropped 5 bases and J dropped 3 bases, with 14 bases sitting between them. The germline gives CDR1 SGHTA, CDR2 FQGNSA. The CDR3 covers 15 residues. The CDR3 spells CASSHDDHYNQPQHF. The CDR3 bases are TGTGCCAGCAGCCATGATGATCACTACAATCAGCCCCAGCATTTT.

Points on this clone: Other DNA sequences of this sample code for an identical CDR3. J is TRBJ1-1 and V is TRBV11-2; no reliable D call. Germline V gives CDR1 SGHAT, CDR2 FQNNGV. There are 13 residues in the CDR3. Deletions cut 3 bases from V and 1 base from J, with 6 bases between. CDR3 in amino acids: CASSLGRNTEAFF. The CDR3 DNA follows: TGTGCCAGCAGCTTGGGCAGGAACACTGAAGCTTTCTTT.

This clone has only one observation. The rearrangement uses TRBV27 and TRBJ2-5, with 7 bases aligning to TRBD1. CDR1 is MNHEY and CDR2 is SMNVEV in the germline V gene (reference sequence). This CDR3 comprises 15 residues. The J segment lost 2 bases and the V segment lost 4 bases, leaving 7 bases of the junction unmatched. The CDR3: CASSSRLGQQETQYF. The CDR3, as DNA: TGTGCCAGCAGTTCCCGCTTGGGACAGCAAGAGACCCAGTACTTC.

This clone was recorded only once. The chain joins TRBV10-3 to TRBJ1-3; TRBD1 agrees at 9 bases. The CDR3 totals 16 residues. V was pared by 6 bases and J by 1 base, with 7 bases of the junction left unmatched. CDR1 and CDR2 from the germline V gene are ENHRY and SYGVKD. The CDR3 nucleotides read TGTGCCATCAGCCTGACAGGGGGGTTTTCTGGAAACACCATATATTTT. Encoded protein: CAISLTGGFSGNTIYF.

This chain joins TRBV7-9 and TRBJ1-5, with 8 bases matching TRBD1. Germline V gene sequence: CDR1 SEHNR, CDR2 FQNEAQ (reference sequence). The CDR3 consists of 17 residues. With 3 bases clipped from V and 6 bases from J, the junction kept 13 bases outside the gene matches. The CDR3: CASSFAMTGEQGQPQHF. Here the CDR3 DNA reads TGTGCCAGCAGCTTCGCCATGACAGGGGAGCAGGGTCAGCCCCAGCATTTT.

The CDR3 spells CASSFKNTGTRFQLGELFF. CDR3 DNA: TGTGCCAGCAGTTTCAAAAATACCGGGACTAGATTCCAATTAGGGGAGCTGTTTTTT. The rearrangement links TRBV27 to TRBJ2-2; TRBD2 matches at 8 bases. CDR3 length equals 19 residues. Unmatched junction bases numbered 20, after V lost 3 bases and J lost 8 bases. CDR1 is MNHEY and CDR2 is SMNVEV in the germline V gene (reference sequence).